This T cell receptor beta chain came from a study of shared clonotypes between healthy human individuals (dated by TCRdb to about 2020). With respect to the entire study: The cohort comprised a couple of women and three men aged 18 to 49 years. For each donor, CD4 naive and CD4 memory were each run on three plates, CD8 naive on two plates, and CD8 memory on one plate. To estimate repertoire size and how much clonotypes are shared between individuals, the study performed deep sequencing of blood TCR repertoires from five healthy adults. Different laboratories and diverse techniques were used to prepare libraries and sequence TCR repertoires, to increase sequencing depth and limit assay-specific biases. Between about 0.8 and 9 billion PBMCs per donor were obtained by leukapheresis. Here is what the overall study found, with its caveats: Pairwise subsampling indicated that sequencing depth was expected to affect the degree of clonotype sharing among donors. Compared with non-shared clonotypes, the clonotypes found in all four sorted-subset donors had higher generation probabilities. Because the study included a small number of donors, the genetic and exposure-history diversity represented was limited. Incomplete sequencing was indicated by rarefaction of sorted-subset datasets, despite the large sequencing depth. Naive subsets generally had larger estimated clonotype richness than memory subsets. When several donors were compared, the shared fraction of clonotypes was about 5.4% for naive CD4, roughly 3.3% for naive CD8, 2% to 2.5% for memory CD4, and around 0.37% for memory CD8. Sampling was restricted to blood, and TCR repertoires in tissue are likely to differ from TCR repertoires in blood.

This clone was seen just once. The antigen it binds to is not known. No per-base quality is available; no much larger clone lies one base away. Using the deep immunoSEQ assay, TCR CDR3 regions were amplified from genomic DNA by multiplex PCR. Extracted genomic DNA from each cell subset was distributed evenly across all wells of several immunoSEQ 96-well plates, and each plate was treated as a replicate. Each replicate PCR for sorted subsets received about 0.2 ug genomic DNA, equal to tens of thousands of T cell genomes. The purified libraries were quantified using a Qubit 3.0 fluorometer, sized with a Bioanalyzer 2100, and then quantified again using the KAPA Library Quantification kit. Every immunoSEQ 96-well plate was sequenced on a separate single-read 150-cycle Illumina NextSeq 550 flow cell. Processing in the source paper ran as follows. The immunoSEQ output contained only junctional sequences without quality scores, so filtering could not match that applied to full-length reads. Sequences were annotated with PyIR, a Python wrapper for IgBLAST v1.9, and V/J genes and CDR3 were assigned using IMGT germline references. Reads with weak V/J assignments (E-value above 1e-6), missing CDR3, stop codons, out-of-frame junctions, or ambiguous translated residues were removed. V3J clonotypes were defined as sequences sharing an identical inferred V gene, J gene, and CDR3 amino acid sequence. Percentage overlap between repertoires was computed as shared unique clonotypes divided by the size of the smaller repertoire. Three approaches were used to assess repertoire richness: RTK rarefaction, the Chao1 estimator, and Recon v2.1 estimates of unobserved clonotypes. Generation probabilities were computed with OLGA for all TCRbeta clonotypes obtained by the gDNA method from several donors. As stored in TCRdb, this immuneACCESS dataset retains in-frame rearrangements with V and J assigned. A fraction of the clones does not appear; measured against another copy, unresolved V genes explain less than half of the discrepancy, and the remainder lacks a known reason. The V and J calls and the clone size are those of that table, but D and trimming were determined from the DNA. In all, the sample holds about 180,000 clones, and about 93% of those were seen once. Around 0.067% of the sample is in the top ten clones.

The donors were healthy, HIV-negative adults with no recently reported acute infections or vaccinations. Every donor was a Caucasian adult residing in Nashville, Tennessee, USA. CD4+ T cells were enriched by magnetic negative selection; naive cells were then positively selected on CD45RA, and the negative fraction formed the memory subset. Blood was obtained by leukapheresis, after which PBMCs were separated by Ficoll-Histopaque density gradient centrifugation and cryopreserved in liquid nitrogen vapor phase. Analytical flow cytometry was used to check the purity and quantity of each magnetically sorted T cell population. Genomic DNA was isolated from every sorted fraction and measured by UV absorbance on a Nanodrop 2000c. V lost 6 bases and J lost 11 bases; the stretch between them is 19 bases long. CDR1 MNHEY and CDR2 SVGAGI are derived from the germline V gene. From the cysteine through the phenylalanine, the CDR3 covers 13 amino acids. Left in the record is the CDR3 DNA by itself, 39 bases read in frame from the first base.

The material sequenced was naive CD4+ T cells sorted from blood. The sample's cell subset or site label, decoded: CD45RA+ positively selected. This TCR derives from a woman under 40 in good health. Recombination linked TRBV6-5 to TRBJ1-1, with no reliable assignment of the D segment. The sequenced DNA: TGTGCCAGCAGCCTCGAGTTGGGATTGGAGGCTTTCTTT. This is translated as CASSLELGLEAFF.